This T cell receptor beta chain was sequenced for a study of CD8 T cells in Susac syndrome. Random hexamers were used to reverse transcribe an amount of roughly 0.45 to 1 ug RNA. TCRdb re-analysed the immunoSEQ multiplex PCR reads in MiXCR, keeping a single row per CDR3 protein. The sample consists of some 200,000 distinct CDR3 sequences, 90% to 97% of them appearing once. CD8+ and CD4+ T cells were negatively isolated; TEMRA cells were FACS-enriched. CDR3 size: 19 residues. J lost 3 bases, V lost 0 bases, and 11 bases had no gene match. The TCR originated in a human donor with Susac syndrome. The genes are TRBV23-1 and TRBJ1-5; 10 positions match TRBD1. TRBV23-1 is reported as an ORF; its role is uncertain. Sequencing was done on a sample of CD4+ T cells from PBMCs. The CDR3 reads CASSQSPGQGSTLNQPQHF. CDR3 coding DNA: TGCGCCAGCAGTCAATCCCCGGGACAGGGGTCAACCCTCAATCAGCCCCAGCATTTT.